Sequencing of this TCR beta chain was carried out in a study of blood T cell repertoires in COVID-19 (dated by TCRdb to about 2020). Concerning the study at large: Samples covering the acute and convalescent phases of COVID-19 were provided by collaborators in the United States, Italy and Spain. The material from the prospective study consisted of cDNA or gDNA derived from T cells, B-cell-depleted T cells, or PBMCs. Deeply sampled blood TCRbeta repertoires from subjects exposed to, actively infected with, or recovered from COVID-19 were included in the dataset. The repertoires were made available in a free public database intended to serve as a resource for research on the immune response to SARS-CoV-2. Samples were obtained from the ongoing ImmuneRACE study (first 160 participants) and from roughly 1,300 subjects provided by 6 global collaborators. Sample metadata almost always included a de-identified subject ID, COVID-19 status, age in years and sex. Where HLA class I and class II types were available, the types were taken from metadata supplied by the sample provider, not from assay-based typing. Broader findings and caveats from the paper: The amount of clinical and demographic metadata varied by source and participant and was provided uncurated.

The CDR3 spans 17 residues, from the cysteine through the phenylalanine. Here the CDR3 DNA is all that survives: 51 bases in frame from base 1. Turning to this clone: The antigen this receptor binds is unknown. Per-nucleotide qualities are absent, and no much larger clonotype sits a single base away.

TCRbeta CDR3 regions were amplified from genomic DNA using the immunoSEQ Assay, a bias-controlled multiplex PCR. In the source study's methods: The number of nucleated cells in each sample was estimated from the amplification of reference gene primers within the assay. To quantify the absolute abundance of each unique TCRbeta CDR3 rearrangement, sequence reads were collapsed and filtered. For each sample, productive Simpson clonality was calculated as the square root of Simpson's diversity index over productive rearrangements. In TCRdb, the immuneACCESS table is reduced to in-frame sequences with V and J assigned. These tables do not hold every clone; where another copy was compared, an unresolved V gene accounts for under half, and the others remain unexplained. That table gives V, J and clone size, and the DNA gave D and trimming. Within this sample are under 250,000 clones, with about 82% of them counted one time only. About 12% of the sample goes to the ten largest clones.

Each collaborating institution followed its own protocols to collect whole blood in K2EDTA tubes. For TCRbeta analysis, collaborator samples were shipped as frozen whole blood, as isolated PBMCs, or as DNA extracted from either sample type. Sequencing was done on a sample of peripheral blood. The origin of this receptor is a man of 80 years or more with acute or convalescent COVID-19. The sequence links TRBV21-1 to TRBJ2-3; the table gives TRBD2 as D, unverified against the DNA. TRBV21-1 is noted as a pseudogene. The CDR3 region reads CASKVVLAGDGTDTQYF. Here is the DNA: TGTGCCAGCAAGGTAGTTCTGGCGGGGGATGGCACAGATACGCAGTATTTT.